Presented here are 19 T cell receptor beta chains from one specimen sequenced in a study of regulatory T cells in long-lasting Graves disease listed by TCRdb under 2021. Library construction relied on multiplex PCR. Sequencing used an Illumina HiSeq 4000. iRepertoire HTBI primers and Arm-PCR amplification of CDR3 regions were used to construct TCR beta libraries. The public reads were reprocessed in TCRdb via fastp at Q25 and MiXCR, keeping in-frame beta chains. Each entry merges the rows of one CDR3 protein and shows their most common DNA and genes. The sample contains around 320,000 distinct CDR3 sequences, roughly a sixth of them found a single time. The ten biggest clones cover roughly 29% of the sample. The time point label of this sample denotes: newly diagnosed GD, antithyroid drugs for less than 3 months. For both TCR sequencing and RNA sequencing, RNA was extracted from PBMCs using TRIzol.

These data were likewise used in another study, on T cells in Graves' hyperthyroidism and ophthalmopathy.

The source was peripheral blood mononuclear cells (PBMCs), collected at new diagnosis, from a patient treated with antithyroid drugs. The source is a man aged 40-55 years with Graves disease. Donor details come from another sample of the same person, matched by shared clones.

The chain couples TRBV7-2 to TRBJ2-5; TRBD2 aligns across 9 bases. The CDR3 has 21 amino acids. Germline-derived CDR1 and CDR2 are SGHTA and FQGNSA. The V segment lost 1 base and the J segment 0 bases; nucleotides outside the gene matches: 18. CDR3 DNA sequence: TGTGCCAGCAGCTTAGTTGGGGCGGGGGGGCTAGGGATCGGGTACCAAGAGACCCAGTACTTC. Protein: CASSLVGAGGLGIGYQETQYF.

In its sample, this clonotype was seen many times. The chain uses TRBV11-2 and TRBJ2-4, with unresolved D. This CDR3 spans 14 amino acids. V shed 2 bases and J shed 1 base, with 6 bases lying between them. The germline CDR1 and CDR2 sequences are SGHAT and FQNNGV. The CDR3 is CASSLSRAKNIQYF. The CDR3 DNA reads TGTGCCAGCAGCTTAAGTCGCGCCAAAAACATTCAGTACTTC.

The chain carries TRBV6-2 or TRBV6-3 and TRBJ2-7; 7 bases line up with TRBD1. This CDR3 spans 14 amino acids. Germline V lookup: CDR1 MNHEY, CDR2 SVGEGT. J was trimmed by 3 bases and V by 5 bases; bases with no gene match: 7. CDR3 amino acids: CASSDRPGGYEQYF. The CDR3 DNA follows: TGTGCCAGCAGTGATCGACCAGGGGGCTACGAGCAGTACTTC.

The chain couples TRBV10-3 to TRBJ1-5; perhaps TRBD1 as D (6 bases). Germline V lookup: CDR1 ENHRY, CDR2 SYGVKD. The CDR3 has 13 residues. With 6 bases removed from V and 1 base from J, the gap between germline ends came to 7 bases. The CDR3 spells CAIRQGSNQPQHF. CDR3 DNA: TGTGCCATCAGGCAGGGGAGCAATCAGCCCCAGCATTTT.

Concerning this clonotype itself: This is likely an artifact of a read error, given a far larger clone one base away. This chain connects TRBV11-2 to TRBJ2-3, with 8 positions matching TRBD1. The assigned J gene may be wrong: the sequence end matches TRBJ2-5 better. The germline V gene encodes CDR1 SGHAT and CDR2 FQNNGV. The CDR3 has 15 residues. This CDR3 reads CASSLVTGDKGTQYF. Here the CDR3 DNA reads TGTGCCAGCAGCTTAGTGACAGGGGATAAGGGGACCCAGTACTTC.

This clonotype was recorded many times. This chain uses TRBV28 with TRBJ2-5; D not certain. The CDR3 is 11 residues long. The V end was cut by 3 bases, the J end by 5 bases, with 4 bases between. Germline CDR1 and CDR2: MDHEN and SYDVKM. CDR3: CASSFKETQYF. For the CDR3, the DNA is TGTGCCAGCAGTTTTAAGGAGACCCAGTACTTC.

This clonotype was seen ten or more times. This chain uses TRBV28 with TRBJ1-2; tentatively, D is TRBD1 (6 bases). V shed 5 bases and J shed 4 bases, with 17 bases lying between them. Germline CDR1 is MDHEN and CDR2 is SYDVKM. CDR3 length equals 15 residues. CDR3 amino acids: CASSPRGGATYGYTF. The DNA for the CDR3 is TGTGCCAGCAGTCCCCGCGGGGGGGCGACCTATGGCTACACCTTC.

This chain uses TRBV19 with TRBJ1-2; tentative D call: TRBD1 (6 bases). Trimming shortened V by 3 bases and J by 3 bases, and 11 bases separated the two germline ends. Germline V gene sequence: CDR1 LNHDA, CDR2 SQIVND (reference sequence). This CDR3 contains 14 residues. CDR3: CASSMGRGYYGYTF. CDR3 coding DNA: TGTGCCAGTAGTATGGGCAGGGGATACTATGGCTACACCTTC.

This clonotype was picked up many times. The genes are TRBV3-1 and TRBJ2-7, with D unresolved. The ends were cut back, 6 bases at V and 5 bases at J, with 17 bases in the middle. The length of the CDR3 is 14 residues. Germline CDR1 is LGHDT and CDR2 is YNNKEL (reference sequence). The CDR3 DNA follows: TGTGCCAGCAGTCCCCAAGGGCAGTGGAACGAGCAGTACTTC. As protein: CASSPQGQWNEQYF.

The J gene is TRBJ2-7, the V gene TRBV5-1; 11 nucleotides agree with TRBD2. Germline V lookup: CDR1 SGHRS, CDR2 YFSETQ. The CDR3 sequence is 20 residues long. J was trimmed by 3 bases and V by 1 base; bases with no gene match: 18. The CDR3 is CASSLSSRVSGGALVYEQYF. The CDR3 DNA sequence: TGCGCCAGCAGCTTGTCAAGTAGGGTTAGCGGGGGGGCTCTCGTCTACGAGCAGTACTTC.

V gene TRBV15 combines with J gene TRBJ2-7; no clear D gene. The length of the CDR3 is 15 residues. V shed 0 bases and J shed 1 base, with 10 bases lying between them. From germline, CDR1 is LNHNV and CDR2 YYDKDF (reference sequence). CDR3 amino acids: CATSREVLESYEQYF. CDR3 DNA: TGTGCCACCAGCAGAGAGGTTTTGGAGTCCTACGAGCAGTACTTC.

On this clonotype: At one end the junction does not follow the germline gene, possibly because of a read error. V and J are TRBV7-3 and TRBJ2-1, with D hard to call. Germline V lookup: CDR1 SGHTA, CDR2 FQGTGA. CDR3 size: 16 residues. For the CDR3, the DNA is TGTGCCAGCAGCCCCCGGCAGCCGGCTCCCTACAATGAGCAGCTCTTC. Encoded protein: CASSPRQPAPYNEQLF.

This clonotype was observed many times. The chain employs TRBV2 and TRBJ1-1; D uncertain. CDR3 length: 14 residues. Germline CDR1 and CDR2: SNHLY and FYNNEI. With 4 bases removed from V and 0 bases from J, the gap between germline ends came to 9 bases. CDR3 DNA: TGTGCCAGCAGTGTATATAGGGTGAACACTGAAGCTTTCTTT. As protein: CASSVYRVNTEAFF.

This clonotype showed up many times. The chain is built from TRBV6-2 or TRBV6-3 and TRBJ1-2, with 7 bases that match TRBD1. Germline CDR1 is MNHEY and CDR2 is SVGEGT. The CDR3 extends over 15 amino acids. V gave up 0 bases and J gave up 3 bases; unmatched junction bases: 4. CDR3 residues: CASSYSGQAYYGYTF. In nucleotides, the CDR3 is TGTGCCAGCAGTTACTCCGGACAGGCGTACTATGGCTACACCTTC.

This clonotype was seen many times. The rearrangement uses TRBV5-1 and TRBJ2-3; no definite D call. The CDR3 is 14 residues long. Germline V lookup: CDR1 SGHRS, CDR2 YFSETQ. V lost 4 bases to trimming and J lost 4 bases, with 13 bases between them. This CDR3 is CASSLTQPADTQYF. The CDR3 DNA follows: TGCGCCAGCAGCCTGACCCAGCCAGCAGATACGCAGTATTTT. The whole variable domain, remainder taken from reference TRBV5-1 and TRBJ2-3, is KAGVTQTPRYLIKTRGQQVTLSCSPISGHRSVSWYQQTPGQGLQFLFEYFSETQRNKGNFPGRFSGRQFSNSRSEMNVSTLELGDSALYLCASSLTQPADTQYFGPGTRLTVL.

This clonotype was counted between two and nine times. A much larger clone is a single base away; this may be a read error. This sequence joins TRBV13 and TRBJ2-5; the match to TRBD2 covers 13 bases. The end of the DNA is better explained by TRBJ2-1, so the J call may be wrong. The CDR3 contains 15 residues. CDR1 is PRHDT, CDR2 FYEKMQ, per germline (reference sequence). As DNA, the CDR3 is TGTGCCAGCAGCCCCCGACTAGCGGGGGGCTACGAGCAGTTCTTC. Translation: CASSPRLAGGYEQFF.

At least ten counts were recorded for this clonotype. The V and J genes are TRBV7-2 and TRBJ2-2; D is perhaps TRBD1 (5 bases). CDR1 is SGHTA and CDR2 is FQGNSA in the germline V gene. CDR3 length: 15 residues. Trimming stripped 3 bases from V and 0 bases from J, with 8 bases between. The CDR3, as DNA: TGTGCCAGCAGCTTGGGGCCCGCGAACACCGGGGAGCTGTTTTTT. This gives the protein CASSLGPANTGELFF.

Points on this clonotype: Since a much larger clone is just one base distant, this may be a read error. The chain joins TRBV2 to TRBJ2-7; 9 bases map to TRBD1. This CDR3 region has 14 residues. After removal of 4 bases from V and 6 bases from J, the junction contained 7 bases not matched to a gene. CDR1 is SNHLY and CDR2 is FYNNEI in the germline V gene. This chain's CDR3 is CASSGTGGLSEQYF. The CDR3 DNA follows: TGTGCCAGCAGTGGAACAGGGGGCCTGAGCGAGCAGTACTTC.

The sample holds many counts of this clonotype. This rearrangement joins TRBV20-1 to TRBJ1-5; D perhaps matches TRBD1 (6 bases). The CDR3 sequence is 16 residues long. The V end lost 6 bases, the J end lost 2 bases, and 20 bases lay between the germline ends. Germline values: CDR1 DFQATT, CDR2 SNEGSKA (reference sequence). The CDR3 loop is CSAIGGGAPGNQPQHF. The CDR3 nucleotides are TGCAGTGCCATCGGGGGGGGGGCGCCTGGCAATCAGCCCCAGCATTTT.